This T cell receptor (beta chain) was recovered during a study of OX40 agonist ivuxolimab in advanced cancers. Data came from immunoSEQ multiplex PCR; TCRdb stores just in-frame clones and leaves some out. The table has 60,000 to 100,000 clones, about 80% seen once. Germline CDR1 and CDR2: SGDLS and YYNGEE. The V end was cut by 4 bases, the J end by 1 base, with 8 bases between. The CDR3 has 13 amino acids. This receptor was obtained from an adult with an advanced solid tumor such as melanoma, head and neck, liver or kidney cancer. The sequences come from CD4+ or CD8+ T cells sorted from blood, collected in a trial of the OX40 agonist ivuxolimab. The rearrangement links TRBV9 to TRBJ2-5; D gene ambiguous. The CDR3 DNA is TGTGCCAGCAGCCCGGCTCCCCAAGAGACCCAGTACTTC. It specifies CASSPAPQETQYF. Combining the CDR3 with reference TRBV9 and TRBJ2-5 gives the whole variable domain DSGVTQTPKHLITATGQRVTLRCSPRSGDLSVYWYQQSLDQGLQFLIQYYNGEERAKGNILERFSAQQFPDLHSELNLSSLELGDSALYFCASSPAPQETQYFGPGTRLLVL.